This T cell receptor (beta chain) was identified during a study of blood T cell repertoires in COVID-19 (dated by TCRdb to the early 2020s). Study-wide context: The collaborator samples originated in the United States, Italy and Spain and spanned the acute and convalescent phases of COVID-19. Nearly every sample came with metadata listing a de-identified subject ID, COVID-19 status, age in years and sex. The prospective study material was composed of cDNA or gDNA derived from T cells, B-cell-depleted T cells, or PBMCs. Samples came from the ongoing ImmuneRACE study (first 160 participants) plus 1,254 subjects from 6 global collaborators. HLA class I and class II types, where available, came from metadata supplied by the sample provider rather than from assay-based typing. The repertoires were released in a freely available public database intended as a resource for research on the immune response to SARS-CoV-2. The dataset comprised deeply sampled blood TCRbeta repertoires from subjects exposed to, actively infected with, or recovered from COVID-19.

A note on this clone: There is no known antigen for this receptor. It has no much larger one-base neighbor in the sample; base qualities were not kept.

TCRbeta CDR3 regions were amplified from genomic DNA using the immunoSEQ Assay, a bias-controlled multiplex PCR. Under the source paper's analysis protocol: Nucleated cell counts per sample were estimated from amplification of reference gene primers within the assay. Sequence reads were collapsed and filtered to measure the absolute abundance of every unique TCRbeta CDR3 rearrangement. For each sample, productive Simpson clonality was calculated as the square root of Simpson's diversity index over productive rearrangements. TCRdb stores this immuneACCESS table with in-frame sequences only. Part of the clones is absent; in the studies checked, under half of the shortfall reflects unresolved V genes, and no reason is known for the rest. That table furnishes V, J and clone size, whereas the DNA furnished D and trimming. The sample table contains roughly 120,000 clones; only one count was recorded for around 87% of them. The top ten constitute 25% to 30% of the sample.

The CDR3 starts with the cysteine, ends with the phenylalanine, and has 15 residues. Of all the DNA, just the CDR3 is kept, 45 bases in frame from base 1. In the germline V gene, CDR1 corresponds to MNHEY and CDR2 to SVGAGI. V loses 0 bases, J loses 3 bases, and the germline ends lie 11 bases apart. Results and caveats for the whole study, not just this receptor: The amount of clinical and demographic metadata varied by source and participant and was provided uncurated.

The collaborating institutions used their own protocols to collect whole blood in K2EDTA tubes. Collaborator samples were shipped for TCRbeta analysis as frozen whole blood, isolated PBMCs, or DNA extracted from either sample type. The clonotype originates from a man aged 65-85 years with active or convalescent COVID-19. The chain links TRBV6-5 with TRBJ1-2, with a weak D call of TRBD1 (6 bases match). Sequencing used peripheral blood. The CDR3 region: CASSYSNRQDYGYTF. The DNA reads as follows: TGTGCCAGCAGTTACTCGAACAGACAGGACTATGGCTACACCTTC.